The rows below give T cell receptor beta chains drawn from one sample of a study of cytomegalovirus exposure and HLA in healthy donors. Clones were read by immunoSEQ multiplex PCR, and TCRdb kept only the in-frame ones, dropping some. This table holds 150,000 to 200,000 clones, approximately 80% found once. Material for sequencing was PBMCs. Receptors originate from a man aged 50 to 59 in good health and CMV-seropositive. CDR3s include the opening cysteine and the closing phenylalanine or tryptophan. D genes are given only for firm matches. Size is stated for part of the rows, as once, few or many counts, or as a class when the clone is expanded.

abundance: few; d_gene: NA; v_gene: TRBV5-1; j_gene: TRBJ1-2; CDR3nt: TGCGCCAGCAGCTTAGACAGGAACTATGGCTACACCTTC; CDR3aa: CASSLDRNYGYTF
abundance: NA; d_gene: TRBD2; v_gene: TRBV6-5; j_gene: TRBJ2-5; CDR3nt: TGTGCCAGCAGCACGGGAGGGGGGCTCTCAGAGACCCAGTACTTC; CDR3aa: CASSTGGGLSETQYF
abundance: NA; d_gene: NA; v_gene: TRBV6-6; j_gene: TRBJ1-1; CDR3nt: TGTGCCAGCAGTTACTCGGGGGGTAGCACTGAAGCTTTCTTT; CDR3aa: CASSYSGGSTEAFF
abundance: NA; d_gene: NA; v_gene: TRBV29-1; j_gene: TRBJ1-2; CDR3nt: TGCAGCGTTGACGGACAGAATGACGGACGCTACACCTTC; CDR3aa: CSVDGQNDGRYTF
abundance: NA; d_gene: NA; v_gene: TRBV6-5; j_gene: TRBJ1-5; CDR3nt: TGTGCCAGCAGAGTGGGGGCTTATGGCAATCAGCCCCAGCATTTT; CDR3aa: CASRVGAYGNQPQHF
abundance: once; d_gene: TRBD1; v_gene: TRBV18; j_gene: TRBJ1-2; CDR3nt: TGTGCCAGCTCACTCGACAGGGACTATGGCTACACCTTC; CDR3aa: CASSLDRDYGYTF
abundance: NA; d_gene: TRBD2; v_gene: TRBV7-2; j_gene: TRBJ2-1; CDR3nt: TGTGCCAGCAGCAACGGACTAGCGGGGGCCCTGGGGCAGTTCTTC; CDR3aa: CASSNGLAGALGQFF
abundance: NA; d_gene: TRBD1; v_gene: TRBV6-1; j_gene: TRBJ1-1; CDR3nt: TGTGCCAGCAGCGACAAAGGAACGCAGGGGGTTAGGGCTTTCTTT; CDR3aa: CASSDKGTQGVRAFF
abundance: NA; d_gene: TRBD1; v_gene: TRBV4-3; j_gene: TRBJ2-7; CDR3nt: TGCGCCAGCAGCCAAGTCTCCGGGACAGGCTACGAGCAGTACTTC; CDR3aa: CASSQVSGTGYEQYF
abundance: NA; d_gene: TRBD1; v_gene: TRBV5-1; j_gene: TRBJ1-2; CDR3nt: TGCGCCAGCAGCTTGGGAGAGGGGGCCTATGGCTACACCTTC; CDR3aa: CASSLGEGAYGYTF
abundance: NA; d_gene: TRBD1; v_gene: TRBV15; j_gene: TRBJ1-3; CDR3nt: TGTGCCACCAGCAGGGACAGGGGTTTCTCTGGAAACACCATATATTTT; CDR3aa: CATSRDRGFSGNTIYF
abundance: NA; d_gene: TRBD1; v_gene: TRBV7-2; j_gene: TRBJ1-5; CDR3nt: TGTGCCAGCAGCTTCCGGGACAGGGATAATCAGCCCCAGCATTTT; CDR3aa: CASSFRDRDNQPQHF
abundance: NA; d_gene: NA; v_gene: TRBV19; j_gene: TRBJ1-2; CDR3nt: TGTGCCAGTAGTTCCGGGGTGGGCTATGGCTACACCTTC; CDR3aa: CASSSGVGYGYTF
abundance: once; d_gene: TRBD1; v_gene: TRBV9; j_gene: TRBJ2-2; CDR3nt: TGTGCCAGCAGCGTAGACGCCAGGGGGCGTCAGGACACCGGGGAGCTGTTTTTT; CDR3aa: CASSVDARGRQDTGELFF
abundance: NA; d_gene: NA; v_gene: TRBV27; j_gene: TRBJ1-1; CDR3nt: TGTGCCAGCAGTTCGGGACTCAACACTGAAGCTTTCTTT; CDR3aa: CASSSGLNTEAFF
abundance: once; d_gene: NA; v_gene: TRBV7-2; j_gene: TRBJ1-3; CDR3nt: TGTGCCAGCAGCTTACCGGGGGCTGGAAACACCATATATTTT; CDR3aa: CASSLPGAGNTIYF
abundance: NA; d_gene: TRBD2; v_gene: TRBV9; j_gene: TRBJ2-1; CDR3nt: TGTGCCAGCAGCGTCGTCGGGGGGGAGCCCTACAATGAGCAGTTCTTC; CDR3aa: CASSVVGGEPYNEQFF
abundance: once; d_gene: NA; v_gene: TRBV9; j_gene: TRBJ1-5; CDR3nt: TGTGCCAGCAGCGTAGCGTGGCGCGAAGGTCGGGATCAGCCCCAGCATTTT; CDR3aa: CASSVAWREGRDQPQHF
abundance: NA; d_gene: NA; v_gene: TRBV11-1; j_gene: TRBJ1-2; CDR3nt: TGTGCCAGCAGCTTATCCCCAGGGACTAACTATGGCTACACCTTC; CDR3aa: CASSLSPGTNYGYTF
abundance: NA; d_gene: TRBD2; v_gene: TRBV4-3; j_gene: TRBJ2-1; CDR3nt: TGCGCCAGCAGCCGAGGACTAGCGGGGGGGACATACAATGAGCAGTTCTTC; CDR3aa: CASSRGLAGGTYNEQFF
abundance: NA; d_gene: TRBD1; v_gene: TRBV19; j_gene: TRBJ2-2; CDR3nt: TGTGCCAGTAGTACCCCGGGACAGCAGGCGACCGGGGAGCTGTTTTTT; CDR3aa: CASSTPGQQATGELFF
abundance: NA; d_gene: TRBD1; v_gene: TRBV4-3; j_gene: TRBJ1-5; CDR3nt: TGCGCCAGCAGCCAAGAGCTAGGGGGCGTCAATCAGCCCCAGCATTTT; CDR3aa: CASSQELGGVNQPQHF
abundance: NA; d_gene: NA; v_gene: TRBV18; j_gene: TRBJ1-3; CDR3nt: TGTGCCAGCTCACCAAAAAGCGGACGGGAAGGAAACACCATATATTTT; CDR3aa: CASSPKSGREGNTIYF
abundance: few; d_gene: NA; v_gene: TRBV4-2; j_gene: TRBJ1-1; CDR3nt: TGTGCCAGCAGCCAGGACTACAAGGGAGGCACTGAAGCTTTCTTT; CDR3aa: CASSQDYKGGTEAFF
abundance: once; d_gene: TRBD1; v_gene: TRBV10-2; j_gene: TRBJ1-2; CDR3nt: TGCGCCAGCAGTACAGGGGGCTATGGCTACACCTTC; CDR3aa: CASSTGGYGYTF
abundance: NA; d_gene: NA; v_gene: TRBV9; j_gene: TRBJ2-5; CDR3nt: TGTGCCAGCAGCCTTGCCACTGGAGGGACGGGAGAGACCCAGTACTTC; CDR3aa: CASSLATGGTGETQYF
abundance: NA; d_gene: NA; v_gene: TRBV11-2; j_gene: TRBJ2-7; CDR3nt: TGTGCCAGCAGCTTAGTCCGGAGAATCTACGAGCAGTACTTC; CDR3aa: CASSLVRRIYEQYF
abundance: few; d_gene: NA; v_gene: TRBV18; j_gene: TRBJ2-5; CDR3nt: TGTGCCAGCTCACCATTCAAGGGGGACGAGACCCAGTACTTC; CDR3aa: CASSPFKGDETQYF
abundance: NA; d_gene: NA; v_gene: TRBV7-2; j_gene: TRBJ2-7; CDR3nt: TGTGCCAGCAGCCTAAAACAGGGACCTGGCGAGCAGTACTTC; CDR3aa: CASSLKQGPGEQYF
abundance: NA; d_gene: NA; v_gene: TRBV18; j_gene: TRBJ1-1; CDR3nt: TGTGCCAGCTACAAGTCAAGGAACACTGAAGCTTTCTTT; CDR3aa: CASYKSRNTEAFF
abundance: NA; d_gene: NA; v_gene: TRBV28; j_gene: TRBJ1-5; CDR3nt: TGTGCCAGCAGTTTAGGGACTCTTCCCCCCCAGCATTTT; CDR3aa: CASSLGTLPPQHF
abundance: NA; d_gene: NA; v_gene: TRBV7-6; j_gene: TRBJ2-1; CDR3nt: TGTGCCAGCAGCTTAGCCGTTGAGCAGTTCTTC; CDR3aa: CASSLAVEQFF
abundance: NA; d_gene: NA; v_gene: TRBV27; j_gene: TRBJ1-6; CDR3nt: TGTGCCAGCAGTTTAAAAGGGAGCTCCTATAATTCACCCCTCCACTTT; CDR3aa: CASSLKGSSYNSPLHF
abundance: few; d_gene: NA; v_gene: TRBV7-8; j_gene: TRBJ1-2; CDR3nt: TGTGCCAGCAGCTTAGACGAGACTAACTATGGCTACACCTTC; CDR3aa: CASSLDETNYGYTF
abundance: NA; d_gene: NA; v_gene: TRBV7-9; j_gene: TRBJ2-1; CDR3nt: TGTGCCAGCAGCTTTAAACAGAGAACCTACAATGAGCAGTTCTTC; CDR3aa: CASSFKQRTYNEQFF
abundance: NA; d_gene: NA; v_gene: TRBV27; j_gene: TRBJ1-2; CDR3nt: TGTGCCAGCAAACCGGGCAGGGATGCTTATGGCTACACCTTC; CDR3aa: CASKPGRDAYGYTF
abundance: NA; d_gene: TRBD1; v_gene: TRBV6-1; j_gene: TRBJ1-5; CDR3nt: TGTGCCAGCAGTGAAGCGCTTCCCAGGGGGCGCGGCAATCAGCCCCAGCATTTT; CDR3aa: CASSEALPRGRGNQPQHF
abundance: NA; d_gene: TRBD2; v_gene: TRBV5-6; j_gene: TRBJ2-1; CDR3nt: TGTGCCAGCAGCTTGGGGACTAGCGGGGGGGCCTCTTACAATGAGCAGTTCTTC; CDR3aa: CASSLGTSGGASYNEQFF
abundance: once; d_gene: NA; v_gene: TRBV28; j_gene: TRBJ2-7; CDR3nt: TGTGCCAGCAGTCTACAGGGCTACGAGCAGTACTTC; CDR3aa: CASSLQGYEQYF
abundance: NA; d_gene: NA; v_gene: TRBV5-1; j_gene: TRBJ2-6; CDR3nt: TGCGCCAGCGCCACGGGGTCTGGGGCCAACGTCCTGACTTTC; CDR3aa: CASATGSGANVLTF
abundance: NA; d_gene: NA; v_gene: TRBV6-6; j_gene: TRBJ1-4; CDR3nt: TGTGCCAGCTTCGGGTATGAAAAACTGTTTTTT; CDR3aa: CASFGYEKLFF
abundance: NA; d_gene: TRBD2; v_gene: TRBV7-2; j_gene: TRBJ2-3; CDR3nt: TGTGCCAGCAGCTTAGATTTAGGCGGGGGTAGCACAGATACGCAGTATTTT; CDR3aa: CASSLDLGGGSTDTQYF
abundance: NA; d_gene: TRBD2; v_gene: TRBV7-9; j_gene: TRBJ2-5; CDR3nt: TGTGCCAGCAGCTTAAGGAGCGGGGGGGGTGCAGAGACCCAGTACTTC; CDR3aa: CASSLRSGGGAETQYF
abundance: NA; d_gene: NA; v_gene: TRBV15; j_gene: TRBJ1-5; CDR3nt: TGTGCCACCAGCAGACTGGAGGATCAGCCCCAGCATTTT; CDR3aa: CATSRLEDQPQHF
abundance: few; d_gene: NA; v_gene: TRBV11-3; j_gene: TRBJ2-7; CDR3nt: TGTGCCAGCAGCCACGGACAGTCGGGCACATACGAGCAGTACTTC; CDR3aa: CASSHGQSGTYEQYF
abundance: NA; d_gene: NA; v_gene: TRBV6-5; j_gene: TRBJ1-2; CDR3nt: TGTGCCAGCAGTCCCCCGTCGAACTATGGCTACACCTTC; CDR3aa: CASSPPSNYGYTF
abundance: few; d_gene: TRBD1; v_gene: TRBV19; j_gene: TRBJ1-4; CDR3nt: TGTGCCAGTAGTGCCCGGACAGGGACGGGTGAAAAACTGTTTTTT; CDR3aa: CASSARTGTGEKLFF
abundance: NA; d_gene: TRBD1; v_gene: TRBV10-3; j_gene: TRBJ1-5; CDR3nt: TGTGCCATCAGTGAACCCGGGACAGGGAATCAGCCCCAGCATTTT; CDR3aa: CAISEPGTGNQPQHF
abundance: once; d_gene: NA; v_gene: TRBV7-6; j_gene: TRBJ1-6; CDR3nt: TGTGCCAGCAGCTTAGGCGGACAGTATTCACCCCTCCACTTT; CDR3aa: CASSLGGQYSPLHF
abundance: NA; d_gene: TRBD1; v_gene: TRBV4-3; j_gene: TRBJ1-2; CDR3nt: TGCGCCAGCAGCCGCAAACAAACCGGGACAGGGAATGGCTACACCTTC; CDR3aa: CASSRKQTGTGNGYTF
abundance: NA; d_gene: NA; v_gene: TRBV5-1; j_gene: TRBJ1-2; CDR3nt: TGCGCCAGCAGCCCGGCCCTCGGGTCCTATGGCTACACCTTC; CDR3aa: CASSPALGSYGYTF
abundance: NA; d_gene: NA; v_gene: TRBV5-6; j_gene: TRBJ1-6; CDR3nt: TGTGCCAGCAGCTTCGGTGGTAGTCCGACCCTCCACTTT; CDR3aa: CASSFGGSPTLHF
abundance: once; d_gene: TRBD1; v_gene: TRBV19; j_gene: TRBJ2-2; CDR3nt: TGTGCCACCCGAGAACCAGGGGGTCCCAACACCGGGGAGCTGTTTTTT; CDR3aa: CATREPGGPNTGELFF
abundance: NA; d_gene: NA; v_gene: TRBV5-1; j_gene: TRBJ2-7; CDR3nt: TGCGCCAGCAGCTCTGAACATACGGGCTACGAGCAGTACTTC; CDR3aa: CASSSEHTGYEQYF
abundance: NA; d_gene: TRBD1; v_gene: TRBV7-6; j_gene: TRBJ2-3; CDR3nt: TGTGCCAGCACCCTGGACAGGGGCACAGATACGCAGTATTTT; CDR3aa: CASTLDRGTDTQYF
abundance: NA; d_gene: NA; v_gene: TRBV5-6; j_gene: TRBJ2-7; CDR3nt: TGTGCCAGCAGCCAGTACTACGAGCAGTACTTC; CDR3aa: CASSQYYEQYF
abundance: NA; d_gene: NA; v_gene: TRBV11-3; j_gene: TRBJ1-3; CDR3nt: TGTGCCAGCAGCGACTCCGGGACAACCCTCGCTGGAAACACCATATATTTT; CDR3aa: CASSDSGTTLAGNTIYF
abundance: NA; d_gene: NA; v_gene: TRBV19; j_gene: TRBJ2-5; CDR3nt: TGTGCCAGTAGTATAGGCAGGTCCGAGACCCAGTACTTC; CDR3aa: CASSIGRSETQYF
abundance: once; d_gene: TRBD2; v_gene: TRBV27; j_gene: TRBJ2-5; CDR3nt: TGTGCCAGCAGTTCCCGACTAGCGGAAGAGACCCAGTACTTC; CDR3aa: CASSSRLAEETQYF
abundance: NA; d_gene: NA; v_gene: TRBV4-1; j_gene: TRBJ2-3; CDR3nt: TGCGCCAGCAGCCAAGCTCGGCGGACAAACACAGATACGCAGTATTTT; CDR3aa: CASSQARRTNTDTQYF